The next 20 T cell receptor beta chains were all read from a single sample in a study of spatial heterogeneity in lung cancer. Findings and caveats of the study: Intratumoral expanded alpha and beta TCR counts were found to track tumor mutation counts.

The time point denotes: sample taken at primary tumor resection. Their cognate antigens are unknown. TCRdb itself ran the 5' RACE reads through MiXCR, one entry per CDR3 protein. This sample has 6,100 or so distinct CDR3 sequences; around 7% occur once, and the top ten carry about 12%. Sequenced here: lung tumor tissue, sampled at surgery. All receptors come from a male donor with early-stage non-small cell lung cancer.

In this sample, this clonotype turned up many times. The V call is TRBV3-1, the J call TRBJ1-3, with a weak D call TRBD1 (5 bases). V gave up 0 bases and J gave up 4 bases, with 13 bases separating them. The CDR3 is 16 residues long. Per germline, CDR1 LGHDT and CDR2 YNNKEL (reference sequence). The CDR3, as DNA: TGTGCCAGCAGCCAAGAGAGGTCGGGGACGGGAAACACCATATATTTT. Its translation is CASSQERSGTGNTIYF.

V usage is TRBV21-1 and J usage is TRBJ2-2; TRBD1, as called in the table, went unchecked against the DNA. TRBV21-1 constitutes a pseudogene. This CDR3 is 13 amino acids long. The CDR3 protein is CASSKRGHGELFF. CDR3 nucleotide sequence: TGTGCCAGCAGCAAAAGGGGGCACGGGGAGCTGTTTTTT.

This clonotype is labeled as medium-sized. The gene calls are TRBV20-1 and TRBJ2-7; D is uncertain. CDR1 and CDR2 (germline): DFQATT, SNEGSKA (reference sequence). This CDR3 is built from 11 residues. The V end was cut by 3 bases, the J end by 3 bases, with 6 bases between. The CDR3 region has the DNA TGCAGTGCTAGCGCCATCTACGAGCAGTACTTC. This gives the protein CSASAIYEQYF.

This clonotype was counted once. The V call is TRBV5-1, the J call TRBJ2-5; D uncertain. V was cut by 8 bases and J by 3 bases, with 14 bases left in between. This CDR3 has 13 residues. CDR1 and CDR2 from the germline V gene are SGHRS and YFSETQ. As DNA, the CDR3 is TGCGCCAGTGAGGTCATCTCGGAAGAGACCCAGTACTTC. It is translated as CASEVISEETQYF.

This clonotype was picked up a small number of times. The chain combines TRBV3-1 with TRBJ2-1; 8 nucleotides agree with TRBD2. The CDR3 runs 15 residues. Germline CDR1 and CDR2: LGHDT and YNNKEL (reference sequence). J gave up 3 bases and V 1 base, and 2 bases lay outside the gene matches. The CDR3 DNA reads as TGTGCCAGCAGCCAAGGGCGGGGGGTCTACAATGAGCAGTTCTTC. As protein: CASSQGRGVYNEQFF.

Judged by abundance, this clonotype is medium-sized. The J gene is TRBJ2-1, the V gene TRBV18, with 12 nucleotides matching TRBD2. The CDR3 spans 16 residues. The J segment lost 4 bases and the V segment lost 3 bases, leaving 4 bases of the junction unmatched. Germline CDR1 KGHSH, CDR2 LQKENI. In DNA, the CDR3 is TGTGCCAGCTCACCGCGGACTAGCGGGGCGTACAATGAGCAGTTCTTC. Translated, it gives CASSPRTSGAYNEQFF. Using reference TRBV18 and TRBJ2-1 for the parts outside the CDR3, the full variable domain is NAGVMQNPRHLVRRRGQEARLRCSPMKGHSHVYWYRQLPEEGLKFMVYLQKENIIDESGMPKERFSAEFPKEGPSILRIQQVVRGDSAAYFCASSPRTSGAYNEQFFGPGTRLTVL.

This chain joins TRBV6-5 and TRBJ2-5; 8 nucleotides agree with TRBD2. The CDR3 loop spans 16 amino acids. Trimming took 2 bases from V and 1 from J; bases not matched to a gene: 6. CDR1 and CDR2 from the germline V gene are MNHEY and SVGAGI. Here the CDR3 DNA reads TGTGCCAGCAGTTACGTATTTAGCGGGGCCCAAGAGACCCAGTACTTC. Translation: CASSYVFSGAQETQYF.

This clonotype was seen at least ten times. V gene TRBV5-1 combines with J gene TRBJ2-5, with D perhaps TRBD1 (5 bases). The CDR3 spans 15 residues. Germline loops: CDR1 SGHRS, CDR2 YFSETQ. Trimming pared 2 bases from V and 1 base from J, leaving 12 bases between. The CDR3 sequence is CASSLSQGIQETQYF. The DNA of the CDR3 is TGCGCCAGCAGCTTAAGTCAGGGAATCCAAGAGACCCAGTACTTC.

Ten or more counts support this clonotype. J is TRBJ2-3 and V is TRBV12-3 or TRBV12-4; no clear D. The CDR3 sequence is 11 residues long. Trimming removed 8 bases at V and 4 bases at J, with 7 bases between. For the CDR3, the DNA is TGTGCCAGCTTTAGAGCAGATACGCAGTATTTT. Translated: CASFRADTQYF.

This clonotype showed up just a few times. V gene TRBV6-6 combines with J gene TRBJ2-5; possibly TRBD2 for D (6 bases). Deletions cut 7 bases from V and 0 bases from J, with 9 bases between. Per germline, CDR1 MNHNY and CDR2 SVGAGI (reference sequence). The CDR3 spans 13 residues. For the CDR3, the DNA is TGTGCCAGCACAAGGGACTACCAAGAGACCCAGTACTTC. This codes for CASTRDYQETQYF.

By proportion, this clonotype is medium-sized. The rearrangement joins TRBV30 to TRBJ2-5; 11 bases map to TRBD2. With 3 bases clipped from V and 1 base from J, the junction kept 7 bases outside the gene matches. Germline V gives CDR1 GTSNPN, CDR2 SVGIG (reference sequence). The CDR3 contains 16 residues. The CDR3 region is CAWRAGTSGPQETQYF. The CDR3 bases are TGTGCCTGGAGAGCCGGGACTAGCGGCCCCCAAGAGACCCAGTACTTC.

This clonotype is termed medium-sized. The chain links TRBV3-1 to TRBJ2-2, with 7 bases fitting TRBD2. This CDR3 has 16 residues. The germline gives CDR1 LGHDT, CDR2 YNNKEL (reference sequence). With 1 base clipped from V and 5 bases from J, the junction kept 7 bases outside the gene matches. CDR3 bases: TGTGCCAGCAGCCAAGGGTGGACTAGTGCTACCGGGGAGCTGTTTTTT. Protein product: CASSQGWTSATGELFF.

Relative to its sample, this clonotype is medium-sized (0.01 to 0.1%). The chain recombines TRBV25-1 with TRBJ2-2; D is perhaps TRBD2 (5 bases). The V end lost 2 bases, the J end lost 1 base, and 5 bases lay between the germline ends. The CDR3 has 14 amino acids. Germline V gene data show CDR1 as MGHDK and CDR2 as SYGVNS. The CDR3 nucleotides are TGTGCCAGCAGTGAAGGACTGAACACCGGGGAGCTGTTTTTT. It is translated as CASSEGLNTGELFF.

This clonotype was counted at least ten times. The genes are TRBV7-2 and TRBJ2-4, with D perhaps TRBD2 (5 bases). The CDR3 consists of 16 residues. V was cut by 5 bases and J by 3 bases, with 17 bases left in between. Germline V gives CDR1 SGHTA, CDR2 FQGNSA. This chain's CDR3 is CASSPASAAGKNIQYF. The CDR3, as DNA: TGTGCCAGCAGCCCGGCCTCGGCTGCGGGCAAAAACATTCAGTACTTC.

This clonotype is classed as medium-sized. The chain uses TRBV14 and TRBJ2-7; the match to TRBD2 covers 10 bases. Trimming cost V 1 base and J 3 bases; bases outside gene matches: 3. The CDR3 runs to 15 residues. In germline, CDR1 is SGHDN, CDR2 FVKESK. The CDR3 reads CASSQALAGLYEQYF. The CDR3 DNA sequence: TGTGCCAGCAGCCAAGCACTAGCGGGGCTCTACGAGCAGTACTTC.

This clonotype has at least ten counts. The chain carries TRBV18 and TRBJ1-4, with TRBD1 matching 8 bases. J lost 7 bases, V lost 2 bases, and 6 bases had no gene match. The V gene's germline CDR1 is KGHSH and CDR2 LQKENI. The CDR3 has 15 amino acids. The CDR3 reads CASSPGGQGREKLFF. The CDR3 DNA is TGTGCCAGCTCACCAGGAGGACAGGGACGTGAAAAACTGTTTTTT. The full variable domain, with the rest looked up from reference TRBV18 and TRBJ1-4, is NAGVMQNPRHLVRRRGQEARLRCSPMKGHSHVYWYRQLPEEGLKFMVYLQKENIIDESGMPKERFSAEFPKEGPSILRIQQVVRGDSAAYFCASSPGGQGREKLFFGSGTQLSVL.

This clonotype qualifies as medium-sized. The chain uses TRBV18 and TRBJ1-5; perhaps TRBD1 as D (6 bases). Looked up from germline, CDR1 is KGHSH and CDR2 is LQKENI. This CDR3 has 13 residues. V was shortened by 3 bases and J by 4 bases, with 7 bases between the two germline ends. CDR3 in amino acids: CASSPGQNQPQHF. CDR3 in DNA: TGTGCCAGCTCACCTGGACAGAATCAGCCCCAGCATTTT. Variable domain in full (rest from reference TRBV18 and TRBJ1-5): NAGVMQNPRHLVRRRGQEARLRCSPMKGHSHVYWYRQLPEEGLKFMVYLQKENIIDESGMPKERFSAEFPKEGPSILRIQQVVRGDSAAYFCASSPGQNQPQHFGDGTRLSIL.

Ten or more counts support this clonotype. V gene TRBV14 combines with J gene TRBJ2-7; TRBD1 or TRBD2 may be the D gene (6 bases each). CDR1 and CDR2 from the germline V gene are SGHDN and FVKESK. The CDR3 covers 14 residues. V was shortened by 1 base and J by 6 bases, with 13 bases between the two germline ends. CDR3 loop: CASSQVGGLTEQYF. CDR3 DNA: TGTGCCAGCAGCCAAGTAGGGGGACTGACCGAGCAGTACTTC.

The CDR3 DNA follows: TGTGCCAGCAGTTCCCGACTAGCGGGAATTAGGCCCCCCAATGAGCAGTTCTTC. Protein: CASSSRLAGIRPPNEQFF. The V gene is TRBV27, the J gene TRBJ2-1; 11 nucleotides line up with TRBD2. Germline V gives CDR1 MNHEY, CDR2 SMNVEV (reference sequence). CDR3 length equals 18 residues. The V segment lost 4 bases and the J segment 6 bases; nucleotides outside the gene matches: 14.

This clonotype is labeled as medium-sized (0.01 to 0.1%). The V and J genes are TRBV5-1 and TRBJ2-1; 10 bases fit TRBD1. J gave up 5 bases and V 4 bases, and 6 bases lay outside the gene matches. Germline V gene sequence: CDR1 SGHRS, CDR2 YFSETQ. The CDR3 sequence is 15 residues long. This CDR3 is CASSTRQGADNEQFF. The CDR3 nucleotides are TGCGCCAGCAGCACTAGACAGGGGGCAGACAATGAGCAGTTCTTC.